Below, 27 T cell receptor beta chains from the same sample are listed, as sequenced in a study of T cell repertoires in ileal Crohn's disease. Here immunoSEQ multiplex PCR was the method, and the copy in TCRdb shows in-frame clones only, minus some. Altogether roughly 7,300 clones are present, 80% to 95% being singletons, with the ten largest covering 1.6%. The specimen was ileal tissue. The receptors were sampled from an adult with Crohn's disease.

The chain joins TRBV7-9 to TRBJ2-7, with TRBD1 identical over 8 bases. This CDR3 contains 15 residues. CDR1 and CDR2 from the germline V gene are SEHNR and FQNEAQ (reference sequence). V shed 3 bases, J shed 3 bases, and the junction held 7 bases outside the gene matches. This CDR3 is CASSLGGQALYEQYF. CDR3 in DNA: TGTGCCAGCAGCTTGGGGGGACAGGCCCTCTACGAGCAGTACTTC.

The V and J genes are TRBV5-1 and TRBJ2-1; D possibly corresponds to TRBD2 (6 bases). V was pared by 5 bases and J by 6 bases, with 12 bases between. CDR3 length equals 13 residues. Germline assignment: CDR1 SGHRS and CDR2 YFSETQ. For the CDR3, the DNA is TGCGCCAGCAGATACGGGAGTAGCAATGAGCAGTTCTTC. This encodes CASRYGSSNEQFF.

The chain joins TRBV5-1 to TRBJ1-3; D not certain. Germline V CDR1 and CDR2: SGHRS, YFSETQ. CDR3 length: 14 residues. Trimming removed 3 bases at V and 0 bases at J, with 7 bases between. The CDR3, as DNA: TGCGCCAGCAGCTCCGAGCGCTCTGGAAACACCATATATTTT. Protein product: CASSSERSGNTIYF.

This sequence joins TRBV6-1 and TRBJ1-6, with D perhaps matching TRBD1 (6 bases). Between the trimmed V and J ends, which lost 6 bases and 11 bases, there was a span of 17 bases. CDR1 is MNHNS and CDR2 is SASEGT in the germline V gene. This CDR3 has 14 residues. DNA of the CDR3: TGTGCCAGCAGCCGGGGGGCCATGAGGACACCCCTCCACTTT. Translated, it gives CASSRGAMRTPLHF.

V is TRBV27 and J is TRBJ2-7, with 12 positions matching TRBD2. The CDR3 is 18 residues long. The germline gives CDR1 MNHEY, CDR2 SMNVEV (reference sequence). Trimming took 3 bases from V and 4 from J; bases not matched to a gene: 13. As DNA, the CDR3 is TGTGCCAGCAGTTTTCTTGGACTAGCGGGACGATTGCCATACGAGCAGTACTTC. It codes for CASSFLGLAGRLPYEQYF.

The chain uses TRBV2 and TRBJ1-1; D call uncertain. The CDR3 is made up of 15 amino acids. Germline CDR1 SNHLY, CDR2 FYNNEI. V lost 5 bases and J 1 base, leaving 14 bases between the germline ends. The CDR3 loop reads CASSTRGGQNTEAFF. CDR3 bases: TGTGCCAGCAGTACTCGAGGTGGCCAGAACACTGAAGCTTTCTTT.

The gene calls are TRBV18 and TRBJ2-5; possible D gene TRBD2, 6 bases. Trimming took off 3 bases at V and 1 base at J, with 12 bases between the two ends. Germline CDR1 reads KGHSH; CDR2 reads LQKENI. The CDR3 spans 15 residues. The CDR3 sequence is CASSPSAGSQETQYF. CDR3 sequence (DNA): TGTGCCAGCTCACCTAGCGCGGGAAGCCAAGAGACCCAGTACTTC.

V is TRBV11-2 and J is TRBJ2-2; D perhaps matches TRBD2 (5 bases). V dropped 3 bases and J dropped 4 bases, with 15 bases sitting between them. Germline lookup yields CDR1 SGHAT and CDR2 FQNNGV. The CDR3 contains 16 residues. The CDR3 nucleotides read TGTGCCAGCAGCTTCTACCCTACAGCGGCCACCGGGGAGCTGTTTTTT. Encoded protein: CASSFYPTAATGELFF.

The chain links TRBV5-1 to TRBJ2-7; 10 bases line up with TRBD2. The CDR3 loop spans 16 amino acids. Per the germline V gene, CDR1 is SGHRS and CDR2 is YFSETQ. The trim removed 0 bases at V and 4 bases at J, leaving 7 bases unmatched. The CDR3 protein is CASSLAASGSVYEQYF. DNA of the CDR3: TGCGCCAGCAGCTTGGCGGCTAGCGGGAGTGTATACGAGCAGTACTTC.

Comments on this clone: An end of the junction differs from the germline gene, which may be a read error. Other DNA sequences within the sample encode an identical CDR3. V usage is TRBV4-1 and J usage is TRBJ2-2, with D maybe TRBD2 (5 bases). This CDR3 comprises 15 residues. Germline CDR1 and CDR2: MGHRA and YSYEKL. CDR3 region: CASSQGGLRTGELFF. The CDR3 DNA reads as TGCGCCAGCAGCCAAGGAGGCTTAAGGACCGGGGAGCTGTTTTTC.

The chain employs TRBV28 and TRBJ1-6, with 8 bases that match TRBD1. Germline trimming cut 10 bases from V and 7 bases from J; bases unmatched to any gene: 9. This CDR3 spans 14 amino acids. Germline assignment: CDR1 MDHEN and CDR2 SYDVKM. The CDR3 is CATLGQGENSPLHF. The CDR3 coding sequence is TGTGCCACCCTTGGACAGGGAGAAAATTCACCCCTCCACTTT.

The chain recombines TRBV28 with TRBJ2-3, with 10 bases matching TRBD1. Germline assignment: CDR1 MDHEN and CDR2 SYDVKM. This CDR3 spans 19 amino acids. V gave up 6 bases and J gave up 1 base; unmatched junction bases: 16. This chain's CDR3 is CASSVNYGDRGSGTDTQYF. Written as DNA, the CDR3 is TGTGCCAGCAGCGTTAACTACGGGGACAGGGGCTCTGGCACAGATACGCAGTATTTT.

The chain joins TRBV7-9 to TRBJ2-5; 10 positions agree with TRBD2. The CDR3 runs 16 residues. With V trimmed by 3 bases and J by 1 base, 5 bases remained unmatched. Germline values: CDR1 SEHNR, CDR2 FQNEAQ (reference sequence). The CDR3 DNA follows: TGTGCCAGCAGCTTGGGACTAGCGCCAGCCCAAGAGACCCAGTACTTC. Translating gives CASSLGLAPAQETQYF.

The J gene is TRBJ2-2, the V gene TRBV9; D is uncertain. V was shortened by 5 bases and J by 6 bases, with 8 bases between the two germline ends. This CDR3 has 12 residues. Germline CDR1 SGDLS, CDR2 YYNGEE. CDR3 DNA sequence: TGTGCCAGCAGTTTTAGCTCCGGGGAGCTGTTTTTT. Translating it yields CASSFSSGELFF.

This chain joins TRBV10-3 and TRBJ2-5, with 9 bases identical to TRBD1. This CDR3 is built from 14 residues. J lost 10 bases, V lost 0 bases, and 6 bases had no gene match. Per germline, CDR1 ENHRY and CDR2 SYGVKD. Here the CDR3 reads CAISESDRGSDQYF. As DNA, the CDR3 is TGTGCCATCAGTGAGTCGGACAGGGGATCGGACCAGTACTTC.

This chain uses TRBV28 with TRBJ2-7, with 11 bases identical to TRBD2. Per germline, CDR1 MDHEN and CDR2 SYDVKM. The CDR3 is 16 residues long. With V trimmed by 5 bases and J by 6 bases, 12 bases remained unmatched. The CDR3 sequence is CASSPLLAGGPFEQYF. The CDR3 nucleotides are TGTGCCAGCAGTCCCCTTTTAGCGGGAGGGCCTTTCGAGCAGTACTTC.

The chain joins TRBV5-6 to TRBJ2-7; D perhaps matches TRBD1 (6 bases). V lost 0 bases, J lost 3 bases, and 16 bases lay in between. The germline V gene encodes CDR1 SGHDT and CDR2 YYEEEE. This CDR3 comprises 16 residues. This CDR3 reads CASSLGAGDPFYEQYF. The CDR3 DNA follows: TGTGCCAGCAGCTTGGGAGCAGGGGACCCCTTCTACGAGCAGTACTTC.

This clone was seen a single time. This chain joins TRBV7-9 and TRBJ2-7, with 10 bases lining up with TRBD1. Germline V gene data show CDR1 as SEHNR and CDR2 as FQNEAQ (reference sequence). This CDR3 spans 15 amino acids. Trimming at V came to 5 bases and at J to 2 bases, leaving 6 bases not matched to a gene. As DNA, the CDR3 is TGTGCCAGCAGCCTTGGGACAGGGGAAACCTACGAGCAGTACTTC. Its protein is CASSLGTGETYEQYF.

The chain employs TRBV6-5 and TRBJ1-1; possible D gene TRBD1, 5 bases. Germline V gene sequence: CDR1 MNHEY, CDR2 SVGAGI. The CDR3 totals 14 residues. Trimming stripped 6 bases from V and 3 bases from J, with 14 bases between. The CDR3 loop is CASSRRWGDTEAFF. DNA of the CDR3: TGTGCCAGCAGCCGCCGGTGGGGGGACACTGAAGCTTTCTTT.

This chain joins TRBV27 and TRBJ2-2; 7 nucleotides agree with TRBD2. This CDR3 is built from 16 residues. Germline CDR1 and CDR2: MNHEY and SMNVEV (reference sequence). V was clipped by 0 bases and J by 5 bases; unmatched bases: 6. The CDR3 sequence is CASSLSWTGGTGELFF. CDR3 bases: TGTGCCAGCAGTTTATCGTGGACGGGAGGTACCGGGGAGCTGTTTTTT.

This clone appeared once. The chain links TRBV6-1 to TRBJ2-1; tentatively, D is TRBD1 (6 bases). V dropped 0 bases and J dropped 4 bases, with 10 bases sitting between them. CDR1 is MNHNS, CDR2 SASEGT, per germline. The CDR3 totals 15 residues. CDR3 amino acids: CASSEAPGQYNEQFF. In nucleotides, the CDR3 is TGTGCCAGCAGTGAAGCGCCGGGACAATACAATGAGCAGTTCTTC.

The chain links TRBV30 to TRBJ2-7; TRBD1 matches 7 bases. The CDR3 covers 14 residues. In germline, CDR1 is GTSNPN, CDR2 SVGIG (reference sequence). V gave up 1 base and J gave up 5 bases; unmatched junction bases: 8. The CDR3 nucleotides are TGTGCCTGGAGTGGGATCGACAGGGCTCACGAGCAGTACTTC. Protein: CAWSGIDRAHEQYF. Looking up the rest from reference TRBV30 and TRBJ2-7 gives the full variable domain: SQTIHQWPATLVQPVGSPLSLECTVEGTSNPNLYWYRQAAGRGLQLLFYSVGIGQISSEVPQNLSASRPQDRQFILSSKKLLLSDSGFYLCAWSGIDRAHEQYFGPGTRLTVT.

The chain has TRBV5-1 and TRBJ2-1; TRBD2 aligns across 10 bases. J was trimmed by 7 bases and V by 5 bases; bases with no gene match: 6. The CDR3 extends over 14 amino acids. Per germline, CDR1 SGHRS and CDR2 YFSETQ. CDR3 nucleotide sequence: TGCGCCAGCAGTTATCTAGCGGGAGATAATGAGCAGTTCTTC. Its protein product is CASSYLAGDNEQFF.

The genes are TRBV2 and TRBJ1-5; D gene unclear. Germline V gene data show CDR1 as SNHLY and CDR2 as FYNNEI. V lost 6 bases, J lost 6 bases, and 9 bases lay in between. The CDR3 runs to 12 residues. CDR3 sequence reads: CASREAAQPQHF. CDR3 coding DNA: TGTGCCAGCAGGGAGGCCGCTCAGCCCCAGCATTTT.

The chain recombines TRBV7-3 with TRBJ2-1; D not resolved. The V end lost 5 bases, the J end lost 5 bases, and 10 bases lay between the germline ends. The CDR3 is 13 residues long. CDR1 and CDR2 from the germline V gene are SGHTA and FQGTGA. The CDR3 reads CASSLPPDNEQFF. DNA for the CDR3: TGTGCCAGCAGCCTACCTCCGGACAATGAGCAGTTCTTC.

This clone was detected only once. The genes are TRBV14 and TRBJ2-5; D is possibly TRBD2 (6 bases). Germline assignment: CDR1 SGHDN and CDR2 FVKESK. Deletions cut 1 base from V and 4 bases from J, with 16 bases between. The CDR3 spans 16 residues. CDR3 amino acids: CASSQGTVRRAETQYF. Here the CDR3 DNA reads TGTGCCAGCAGCCAAGGTACAGTTAGGAGGGCAGAGACCCAGTACTTC.

V usage is TRBV25-1 and J usage is TRBJ1-1, with D possibly TRBD1 on 6 matching bases. CDR3 length equals 13 residues. Looked up from germline, CDR1 is MGHDK and CDR2 is SYGVNS. V lost 6 bases and J 3 bases, leaving 11 bases between the germline ends. Here the CDR3 reads CASRRGGYTEAFF. CDR3 nucleotide sequence: TGTGCCAGCAGGAGGGGGGGGTACACTGAAGCTTTCTTT.